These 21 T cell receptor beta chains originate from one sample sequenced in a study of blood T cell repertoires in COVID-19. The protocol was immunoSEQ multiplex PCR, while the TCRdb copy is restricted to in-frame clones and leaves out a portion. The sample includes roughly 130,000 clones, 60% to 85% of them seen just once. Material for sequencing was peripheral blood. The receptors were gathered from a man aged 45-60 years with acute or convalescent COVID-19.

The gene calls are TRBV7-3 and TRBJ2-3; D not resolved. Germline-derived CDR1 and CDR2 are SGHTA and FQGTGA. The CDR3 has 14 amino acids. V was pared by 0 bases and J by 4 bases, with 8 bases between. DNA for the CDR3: TGTGCCAGCAGCTTAACACTGCAAGCAGATACGCAGTATTTT. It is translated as CASSLTLQADTQYF.

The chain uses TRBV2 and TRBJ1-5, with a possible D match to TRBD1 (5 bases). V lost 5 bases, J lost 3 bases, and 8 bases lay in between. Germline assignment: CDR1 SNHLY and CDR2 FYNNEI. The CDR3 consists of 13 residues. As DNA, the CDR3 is TGTGCCAGCAGTCCAGGGAACAATCAGCCCCAGCATTTT. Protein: CASSPGNNQPQHF.

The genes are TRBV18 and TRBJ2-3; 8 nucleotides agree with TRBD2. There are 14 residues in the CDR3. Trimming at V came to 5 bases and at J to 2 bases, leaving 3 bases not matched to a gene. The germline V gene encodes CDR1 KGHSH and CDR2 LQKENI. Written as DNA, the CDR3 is TGTGCCAGCTCAGGACTAGCCTTCACAGATACGCAGTATTTT. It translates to CASSGLAFTDTQYF.

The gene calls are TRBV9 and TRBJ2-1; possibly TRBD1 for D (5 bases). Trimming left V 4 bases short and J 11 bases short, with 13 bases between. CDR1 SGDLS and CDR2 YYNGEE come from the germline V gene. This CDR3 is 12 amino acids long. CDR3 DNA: TGTGCCAGCAGCTCACAGGCGGCTAAGCAGTTCTTC. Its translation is CASSSQAAKQFF.

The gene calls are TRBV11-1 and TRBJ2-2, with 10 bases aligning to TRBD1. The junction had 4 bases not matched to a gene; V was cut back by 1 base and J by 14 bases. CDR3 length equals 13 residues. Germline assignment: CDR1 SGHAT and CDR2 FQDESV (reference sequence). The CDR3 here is CASSLGGTGVLFF. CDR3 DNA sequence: TGTGCCAGCAGCTTAGGTGGGACAGGGGTCCTGTTTTTT.

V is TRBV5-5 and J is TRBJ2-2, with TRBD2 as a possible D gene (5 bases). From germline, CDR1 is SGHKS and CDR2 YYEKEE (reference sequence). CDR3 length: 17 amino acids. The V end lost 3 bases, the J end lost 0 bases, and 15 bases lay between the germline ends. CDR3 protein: CASSSLPGEPNTGELFF. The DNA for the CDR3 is TGTGCCAGCAGCTCCCTCCCCGGGGAACCGAACACCGGGGAGCTGTTTTTT.

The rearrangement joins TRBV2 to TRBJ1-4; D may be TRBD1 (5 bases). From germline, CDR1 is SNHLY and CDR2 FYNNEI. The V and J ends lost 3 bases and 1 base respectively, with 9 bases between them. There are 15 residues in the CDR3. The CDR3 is CASSEQGLTNEKLFF. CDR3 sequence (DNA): TGTGCCAGCAGTGAGCAGGGCTTAACTAATGAAAAACTGTTTTTT.

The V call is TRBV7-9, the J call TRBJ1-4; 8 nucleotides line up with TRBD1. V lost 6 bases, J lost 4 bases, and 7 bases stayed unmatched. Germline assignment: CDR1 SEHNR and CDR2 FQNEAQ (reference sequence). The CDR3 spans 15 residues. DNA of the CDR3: TGTGCCAGCAGATCGACGGGACAGGTTAATGAAAAACTGTTTTTT. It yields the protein CASRSTGQVNEKLFF.

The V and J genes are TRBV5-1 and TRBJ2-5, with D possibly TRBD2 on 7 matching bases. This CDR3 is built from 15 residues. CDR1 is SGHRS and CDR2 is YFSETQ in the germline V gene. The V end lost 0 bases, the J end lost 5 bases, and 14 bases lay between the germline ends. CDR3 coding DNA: TGCGCCAGCAGCTTGGGTGCGGGGGCCAGGGAGACCCAGTACTTC. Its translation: CASSLGAGARETQYF.

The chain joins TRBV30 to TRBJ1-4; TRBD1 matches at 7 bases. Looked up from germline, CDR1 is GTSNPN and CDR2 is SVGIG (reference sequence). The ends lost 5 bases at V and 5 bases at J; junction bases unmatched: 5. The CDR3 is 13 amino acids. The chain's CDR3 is CAWSAGGNEKLFF. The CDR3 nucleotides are TGTGCCTGGTCAGCAGGGGGAAATGAAAAACTGTTTTTT.

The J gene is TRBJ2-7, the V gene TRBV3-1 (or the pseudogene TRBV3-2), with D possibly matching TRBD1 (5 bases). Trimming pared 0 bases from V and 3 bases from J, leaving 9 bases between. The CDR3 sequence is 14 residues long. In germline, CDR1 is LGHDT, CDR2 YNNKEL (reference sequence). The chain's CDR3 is CASSQDGADYEQYF. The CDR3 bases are TGTGCCAGCAGCCAAGATGGGGCTGACTACGAGCAGTACTTC.

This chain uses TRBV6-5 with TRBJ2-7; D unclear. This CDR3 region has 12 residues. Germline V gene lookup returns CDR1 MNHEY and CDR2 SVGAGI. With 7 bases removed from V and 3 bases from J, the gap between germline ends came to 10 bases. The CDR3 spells CASTSPGYEQYV. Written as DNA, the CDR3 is TGTGCCAGCACCAGCCCGGGCTACGAGCAGTACGTC.

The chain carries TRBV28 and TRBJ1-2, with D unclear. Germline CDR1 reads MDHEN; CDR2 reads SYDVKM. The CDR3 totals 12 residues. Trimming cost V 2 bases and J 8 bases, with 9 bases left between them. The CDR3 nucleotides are TGTGCCAGCAGTTTACAGGTCGGAGGCTACACCTTC. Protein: CASSLQVGGYTF.

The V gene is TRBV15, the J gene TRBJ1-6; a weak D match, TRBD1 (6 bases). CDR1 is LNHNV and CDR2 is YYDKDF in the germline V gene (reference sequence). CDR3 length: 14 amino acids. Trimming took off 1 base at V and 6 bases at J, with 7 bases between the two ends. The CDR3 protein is CATSRGTVNSPLHF. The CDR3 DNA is TGTGCCACCAGCAGAGGGACAGTTAATTCACCCCTCCACTTT.

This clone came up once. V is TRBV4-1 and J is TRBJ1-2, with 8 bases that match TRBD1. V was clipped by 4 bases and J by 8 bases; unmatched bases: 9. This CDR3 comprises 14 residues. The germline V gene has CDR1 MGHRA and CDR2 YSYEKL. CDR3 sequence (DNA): TGCGCCAGCAGCCCCGGGACAGGCAGGGGGGGCTACACCTTC. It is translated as CASSPGTGRGGYTF.

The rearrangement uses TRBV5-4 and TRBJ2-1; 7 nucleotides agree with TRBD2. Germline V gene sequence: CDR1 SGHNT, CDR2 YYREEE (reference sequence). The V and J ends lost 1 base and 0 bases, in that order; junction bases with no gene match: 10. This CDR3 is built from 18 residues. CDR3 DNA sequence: TGTGCCAGCAGCTTGTCCCCTAACGGGGGGAGCTCCTACAATGAGCAGTTCTTC. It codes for CASSLSPNGGSSYNEQFF.

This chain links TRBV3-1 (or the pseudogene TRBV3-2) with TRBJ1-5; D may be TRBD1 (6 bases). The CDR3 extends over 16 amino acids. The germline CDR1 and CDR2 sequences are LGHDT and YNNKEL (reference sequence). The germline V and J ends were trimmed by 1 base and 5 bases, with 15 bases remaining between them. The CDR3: CASSQGPPGAHQPQHF. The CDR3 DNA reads TGTGCCAGCAGCCAAGGTCCCCCAGGGGCGCATCAGCCCCAGCATTTT.

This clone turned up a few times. This CDR3 is CASSASGSYTDTQYF. Here the CDR3 DNA reads TGTGCCAGCAGCGCGTCGGGGTCTTACACAGATACGCAGTATTTT. The chain joins TRBV5-4 to TRBJ2-3; weak D call: TRBD2 (5 bases). Trimming pared 4 bases from V and 2 bases from J, leaving 14 bases between. CDR1 and CDR2 from the germline V gene are SGHNT and YYREEE (reference sequence). The CDR3 extends over 15 amino acids.

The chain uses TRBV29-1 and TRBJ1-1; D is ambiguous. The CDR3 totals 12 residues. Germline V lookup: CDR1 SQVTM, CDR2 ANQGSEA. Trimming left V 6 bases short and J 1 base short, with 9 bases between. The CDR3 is CSVYDTNTEAFF. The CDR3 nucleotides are TGCAGCGTCTACGACACGAACACTGAAGCTTTCTTT.

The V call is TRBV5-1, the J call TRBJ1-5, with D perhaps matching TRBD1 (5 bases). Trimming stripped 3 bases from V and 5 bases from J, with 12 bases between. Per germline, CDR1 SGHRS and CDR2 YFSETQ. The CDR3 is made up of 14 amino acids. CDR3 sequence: CASSWAGRDQPQHF. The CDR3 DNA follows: TGCGCCAGCAGCTGGGCAGGGAGGGATCAGCCCCAGCATTTT.

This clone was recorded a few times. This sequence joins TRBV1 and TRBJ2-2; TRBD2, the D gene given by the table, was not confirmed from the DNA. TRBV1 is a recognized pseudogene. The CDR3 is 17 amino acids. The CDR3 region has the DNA TGCACCAGCAGCCAGACGCGGATAAATTATGCTCCCGGGGAGCTGTTTTTT. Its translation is CTSSQTRINYAPGELFF.